Reported below is one TCR beta chain. What it binds is unknown. This entry is derived from a study of shared clonotypes between healthy human individuals. Findings of the study overall: Shared clonotypes: roughly 5% naive CD4, about 3.5% naive CD8, about 2.5% memory CD4, approximately 0.37% memory CD8.

The V end lost 5 bases, the J end lost 2 bases, and 11 bases lay between the germline ends. The germline CDR1 and CDR2 sequences are SGHTA and FQGNSA. The CDR3 has 14 residues. Sequencing used immunoSEQ multiplex PCR; TCRdb keeps in-frame clones, though not all of them. The sample has over 2 million clones; roughly 92% are singletons. The receptor's source is a man aged 18 to 30 in good health. Some clones in this sample may be carry-over from other donors' samples. This chain links TRBV7-2 with TRBJ2-3; D not resolved. Sequencing was carried out using naive CD4+ T cells from PBMCs. Subset of the sample: CD45RA+ positively selected. CDR3 DNA: TGTGCCAGCAGCCCCGGGCAGGTCACAGATACGCAGTATTTT. This gives the protein CASSPGQVTDTQYF.